These 22 T cell receptor beta chains were sequenced from one sample in a study of blood T cell repertoires in COVID-19. The method was immunoSEQ multiplex PCR; TCRdb's version includes in-frame clones alone and lacks a portion of them. The sample holds fewer than 200,000 clones, more than 60% seen once. Sequencing was performed on peripheral blood. These receptors were taken from a man between 60 and 75 years old with acute or convalescent COVID-19.

This sequence joins TRBV3-1 (or the pseudogene TRBV3-2) and TRBJ2-1; 10 bases are shared with TRBD2. Germline CDR1 LGHDT, CDR2 YNNKEL (reference sequence). After removal of 6 bases from V and 5 bases from J, the junction contained 7 bases not matched to a gene. The CDR3 extends over 15 amino acids. CDR3 bases: TGTGCCAGCAGGAGAAGCGGGGGGGCTAACAATGAGCAGTTCTTC. Translation: CASRRSGGANNEQFF.

The chain employs TRBV10-2 and TRBJ2-3; TRBD2 matches 9 bases. Germline V gene lookup returns CDR1 WSHSY and CDR2 SAAADI. V lost 6 bases to trimming and J lost 6 bases; unmatched junction nucleotides: 10. CDR3 length: 15 amino acids. The CDR3 loop is CASRAVAGAGDTQYF. The CDR3 DNA sequence: TGCGCCAGCAGGGCGGTAGCGGGGGCAGGGGATACGCAGTATTTT.

V is TRBV19 and J is TRBJ1-4; a weak D match, TRBD1 (6 bases). The CDR3 length is 15 residues. From germline, CDR1 is LNHDA and CDR2 SQIVND (reference sequence). V was clipped by 3 bases and J by 7 bases, with 15 bases between them. CDR3 residues: CASSIPWGLGEKLFF. CDR3 sequence (DNA): TGTGCCAGTAGTATCCCGTGGGGGCTAGGTGAAAAACTGTTTTTT.

This clone was seen a single time. The chain has TRBV10-3 and TRBJ2-1, with 10 bases identical to TRBD2. The CDR3 extends over 15 amino acids. CDR1 ENHRY and CDR2 SYGVKD come from the germline V gene. Trimming removed 3 bases from V and 8 bases from J; junction bases left unmatched: 7. The CDR3 DNA is TGTGCCATCAGTGAAAGCGGGGGGGAAGCTCATGAGCAGTTCTTC. Its protein is CAISESGGEAHEQFF.

The chain joins TRBV24-1 to TRBJ1-6; no definite D call. The CDR3 sequence is 13 residues long. Trimming shortened V by 5 bases and J by 1 base, and 2 bases separated the two germline ends. Germline assignment: CDR1 KGHDR and CDR2 SFDVKD. The CDR3 DNA is TGTGCCACCAGTGCGTCCTATAATTCACCCCTCCACTTT. Encoded protein: CATSASYNSPLHF.

This clone was picked up a small number of times. For the CDR3, the DNA is TGTGCCAGCAGTCGACAGGGGGCGGATGGCTACACCTTC. Translating gives CASSRQGADGYTF. V usage is TRBV6-5 and J usage is TRBJ1-2; TRBD1 agrees at 10 bases. V was pared by 5 bases and J by 6 bases, with 3 bases of the junction left unmatched. In germline, CDR1 is MNHEY, CDR2 SVGAGI. The CDR3 contains 13 residues.

The rearrangement links TRBV6-5 to TRBJ1-1; tentatively, D is TRBD1 (6 bases). Per germline, CDR1 MNHEY and CDR2 SVGAGI. This CDR3 has 14 amino acids. V was pared by 8 bases and J by 4 bases, with 17 bases between. CDR3 coding DNA: TGTGCCAGCTCCCTTGGGGGGGGGCTCACTGAAGCTTTCTTT. Translation gives CASSLGGGLTEAFF.

The J gene is TRBJ1-2, the V gene TRBV6-1, with D possibly matching TRBD1 (6 bases). This CDR3 has 14 residues. Deletions cut 2 bases from V and 7 bases from J, with 14 bases between. CDR1 and CDR2 from the germline V gene are MNHNS and SASEGT. The CDR3 protein is CASSEWGTGSGYTF. CDR3 nucleotides: TGTGCCAGCAGTGAATGGGGTACAGGGTCTGGCTACACCTTC.

The chain recombines TRBV5-1 with TRBJ2-7; 9 bases fit TRBD1. The CDR3 runs to 15 residues. CDR1 SGHRS and CDR2 YFSETQ come from the germline V gene. V dropped 1 base and J dropped 3; count of bases not matched to a gene: 5. CDR3 in DNA: TGCGCCAGCAGCTTGACCCCGGGACAGGGCTACGAGCAGTACTTC. It encodes CASSLTPGQGYEQYF.

The V call is TRBV9, the J call TRBJ2-1; 7 bases map to TRBD1. The CDR3 has 16 amino acids. Trimming cost V 0 bases and J 0 bases; bases outside gene matches: 3. CDR1 is SGDLS, CDR2 YYNGEE, per germline. The CDR3 nucleotides are TGTGCCAGCAGCGTAGGGACAGGCTTCTCCTACAATGAGCAGTTCTTC. Protein: CASSVGTGFSYNEQFF.

The rearrangement joins TRBV6-2 or TRBV6-3 to TRBJ2-7; TRBD1 matches 8 bases. The CDR3 spans 15 residues. With V trimmed by 4 bases and J by 2 bases, 7 bases remained unmatched. The V gene's germline CDR1 is MNHEY and CDR2 SVGEGT. The chain's CDR3 is CASSSPGTGTYEQYF. For the CDR3, the DNA is TGTGCCAGCAGTTCTCCCGGGACAGGAACCTACGAGCAGTACTTC.

The genes are TRBV2 and TRBJ1-1; TRBD1 agrees at 7 bases. Trimming removed 4 bases from V and 2 bases from J; junction bases left unmatched: 1. The germline V gene encodes CDR1 SNHLY and CDR2 FYNNEI. CDR3 length: 13 residues. CDR3 coding DNA: TGTGCCAGCAGTGGGGACAGTAACACTGAAGCTTTCTTT. Its protein is CASSGDSNTEAFF.

The chain recombines TRBV10-1 with TRBJ2-7; 7 positions agree with TRBD1. Germline trimming cut 8 bases from V and 2 bases from J; bases unmatched to any gene: 15. Germline V gene lookup returns CDR1 WNHNN and CDR2 SYGVQD (reference sequence). This CDR3 spans 16 amino acids. CDR3 sequence (DNA): TGCGCCAGCGCTGGATCCCCGGGACAGTCTACCTACGAGCAGTACTTC. This gives the protein CASAGSPGQSTYEQYF.

The chain combines TRBV29-1 with TRBJ2-7; 8 bases agree with TRBD2. CDR1 is SQVTM and CDR2 is ANQGSEA in the germline V gene. This CDR3 has 14 amino acids. Trimming removed 0 bases from V and 5 bases from J; junction bases left unmatched: 6. For the CDR3, the DNA is TGCAGCGTTGAAGAAACGGGGGGGACCCACGAGCAGTACTTC. Translated, it gives CSVEETGGTHEQYF.

The J gene is TRBJ2-7, the V gene TRBV7-9; 7 bases line up with TRBD1. Germline V lookup: CDR1 SEHNR, CDR2 FQNEAQ (reference sequence). V lost 4 bases and J lost 0; bases outside the gene matches: 9. The CDR3 covers 16 residues. CDR3 amino acids: CASSSDGQESSYEQYF. For the CDR3, the DNA is TGTGCCAGCAGCTCCGATGGACAGGAGAGCTCCTACGAGCAGTACTTC.

Here the CDR3 reads CASSSLLSYEQYF. DNA of the CDR3: TGTGCCAGCAGCTCCCTCCTCTCCTACGAGCAGTACTTC. The rearrangement joins TRBV13 to TRBJ2-7; D call uncertain. V lost 4 bases, J lost 0 bases, and 7 bases lay in between. The CDR3 is 13 residues long. The germline CDR1 and CDR2 sequences are PRHDT and FYEKMQ (reference sequence). The complete variable domain, with remaining parts taken from reference TRBV13 and TRBJ2-7, reads AAGVIQSPRHLIKEKRETATLKCYPIPRHDTVYWYQQGPGQDPQFLISFYEKMQSDKGSIPDRFSAQQFSDYHSELNMSSLELGDSALYFCASSSLLSYEQYFGPGTRLTVT.

This chain links TRBV2 with TRBJ1-2; D gene uncertain. The CDR3 covers 15 residues. Trimming stripped 5 bases from V and 1 base from J, with 14 bases between. CDR1 and CDR2 (germline): SNHLY, FYNNEI. The CDR3 loop is CASSMATGGNYGYTF. DNA for the CDR3: TGTGCCAGCAGTATGGCCACCGGCGGTAACTATGGCTACACCTTC.

This chain joins TRBV27 and TRBJ2-2; D is perhaps TRBD1 (5 bases). Germline CDR1 reads MNHEY; CDR2 reads SMNVEV (reference sequence). V dropped 5 bases and J dropped 0 bases, with 10 bases sitting between them. The CDR3 runs 15 residues. CDR3: CASSPQTANTGELFF. In DNA form, the CDR3 reads TGTGCCAGCAGTCCGCAGACAGCGAACACCGGGGAGCTGTTTTTT.

This chain connects TRBV7-4 to TRBJ1-4; D may be TRBD1 (6 bases). From germline, CDR1 is SGHVT and CDR2 SQSDAQ. V was shortened by 4 bases and J by 5 bases, with 17 bases between the two germline ends. The CDR3 runs 16 residues. CDR3 bases: TGTGCCAGCAGCTGCACAGGGACGGAGCGGAATGAAAAACTGTTTTTT. As protein: CASSCTGTERNEKLFF.

The chain couples TRBV28 to TRBJ2-1; D is unclear. The CDR3 length is 11 residues. The V end was cut by 8 bases, the J end by 4 bases, with 6 bases between. Germline V gives CDR1 MDHEN, CDR2 SYDVKM. CDR3 sequence reads: CASAIYNEQFF. CDR3 sequence (DNA): TGTGCCAGCGCTATTTACAATGAGCAGTTCTTC.

This chain joins TRBV12-5 and TRBJ1-5; 7 nucleotides align to TRBD1. With V trimmed by 0 bases and J by 5 bases, 7 bases remained unmatched. The germline gives CDR1 LGHNT, CDR2 FRNRAP. The CDR3 is made up of 16 amino acids. This CDR3 is CASGLVIQGVYQPQHF. The CDR3 DNA follows: TGTGCTAGTGGTTTGGTAATCCAGGGGGTATATCAGCCCCAGCATTTT.

The chain has TRBV2 and TRBJ1-5; TRBD1 aligns across 10 bases. The CDR3 runs 16 residues. The germline gives CDR1 SNHLY, CDR2 FYNNEI. V was pared by 8 bases and J by 1 base, with 8 bases of the junction left unmatched. DNA for the CDR3: TGTGCCAGCCAAGGGACAGGGGAATCGAGCAATCAGCCCCAGCATTTT. Its translation: CASQGTGESSNQPQHF.